These 32 T cell receptor beta chains came from one sample sequenced in a study of cytomegalovirus exposure and HLA in healthy donors. 13 Jbeta primers and 60 Vbeta primers were used for the PCR. This table comes from immunoSEQ multiplex PCR, and its TCRdb copy is limited to in-frame clones, with some not included. The table includes more than 250,000 clones, 85% to 90% detected once. The sequencing input was PBMCs. These receptors came from a woman under 30 in good health and CMV-seronegative.

The chain links TRBV7-2 to TRBJ2-7, with D possibly being TRBD1 (6 bases). The CDR3 loop spans 15 amino acids. The germline V gene encodes CDR1 SGHTA and CDR2 FQGNSA. V was pared by 1 base and J by 2 bases, with 12 bases between. This CDR3 is CASSLDGRGTYEQYF. Written as DNA, the CDR3 is TGTGCCAGCAGCTTAGACGGCAGGGGCACCTACGAGCAGTACTTC.

The chain joins TRBV11-2 to TRBJ2-7; D may be TRBD1 (5 bases). The germline gives CDR1 SGHAT, CDR2 FQNNGV. The CDR3 extends over 13 amino acids. With 5 bases removed from V and 7 bases from J, the gap between germline ends came to 15 bases. The CDR3 reads CASSNPNRGEQYF. The CDR3 nucleotides read TGTGCCAGCAGCAACCCCAATAGGGGTGAGCAGTACTTC.

This clone was observed a few times. This chain connects TRBV15 to TRBJ2-1, with a weak D call TRBD1 (5 bases). The CDR3 consists of 14 residues. Trimming cost V 9 bases and J 9 bases, with 21 bases left between them. Germline V gene sequence: CDR1 LNHNV, CDR2 YYDKDF (reference sequence). The CDR3 sequence: CATRQAGKEGEQFF. The CDR3 region has the DNA TGTGCCACTCGGCAGGCAGGGAAAGAAGGTGAGCAGTTCTTC.

The chain has TRBV6-5 and TRBJ1-3; tentatively, D is TRBD1 (6 bases). The germline V gene has CDR1 MNHEY and CDR2 SVGAGI. CDR3 length: 15 amino acids. V was pared by 5 bases and J by 0 bases, with 11 bases between. CDR3 nucleotides: TGTGCCAGCAGTCCCCAGGGGTACTCTGGAAACACCATATATTTT. It codes for CASSPQGYSGNTIYF.

The genes are TRBV4-1 and TRBJ2-1; TRBD1 agrees at 12 bases. From germline, CDR1 is MGHRA and CDR2 YSYEKL. V shed 4 bases and J 8 bases; nucleotides not matched to a gene: 6. The CDR3 has 15 residues. CDR3 region: CASSLRDRGPDEQFF. DNA of the CDR3: TGCGCCAGCAGCCTCCGGGACAGGGGGCCCGATGAGCAGTTCTTC.

The chain uses TRBV5-4 and TRBJ2-2; the match to TRBD2 covers 13 bases. This CDR3 has 16 residues. V shed 4 bases and J 5 bases; nucleotides not matched to a gene: 5. Germline V gives CDR1 SGHNT, CDR2 YYREEE (reference sequence). DNA for the CDR3: TGTGCCAGCAGCCCAACTAGCGGGGGGGATACCGGGGAGCTGTTTTTT. Translated: CASSPTSGGDTGELFF.

The genes are TRBV19 and TRBJ2-6, with D uncertain. Trimming cost V 5 bases and J 0 bases, with 11 bases left between them. Looked up from germline, CDR1 is LNHDA and CDR2 is SQIVND (reference sequence). The CDR3 loop spans 16 amino acids. The CDR3 is CASSPDTNSGANVLTF. The CDR3 DNA follows: TGTGCCAGTAGTCCTGACACCAACTCTGGGGCCAACGTCCTGACTTTC.

The V gene is TRBV10-3, the J gene TRBJ2-1; unclear D gene. The V gene's germline CDR1 is ENHRY and CDR2 SYGVKD. V was cut by 3 bases and J by 9 bases, with 9 bases left in between. The CDR3 extends over 12 amino acids. CDR3 loop: CAISDQEFEQFF. CDR3 in DNA: TGTGCCATCAGTGATCAAGAGTTTGAGCAGTTCTTC.

The chain combines TRBV4-2 with TRBJ2-5; D may be TRBD1 (5 bases). The end of the DNA fits TRBJ2-7 better, so the J call may be wrong. CDR3 length equals 14 residues. Germline CDR1 and CDR2: LGHNA and YNFKEQ. This CDR3 is CASSQAQVSYEQYF. CDR3 nucleotides: TGTGCCAGCAGCCAGGCACAGGTCTCCTACGAGCAGTACTTC.

J is TRBJ1-4 and V is TRBV2, with D perhaps matching TRBD1 (5 bases). The CDR3 extends over 15 amino acids. Germline V gene lookup returns CDR1 SNHLY and CDR2 FYNNEI. V lost 6 bases and J lost 7, with 18 bases in between. CDR3 protein: CASRQSPGRGEKLFF. In DNA, the CDR3 is TGTGCCAGCAGACAATCACCGGGGCGGGGTGAAAAACTGTTTTTT. Complete variable domain (other parts from reference TRBV2 and TRBJ1-4): EPEVTQTPSHQVTQMGQEVILRCVPISNHLYFYWYRQILGQKVEFLVSFYNNEISEKSEIFDDQFSVERPDGSNFTLKIRSTKLEDSAMYFCASRQSPGRGEKLFFGSGTQLSVL.

This rearrangement joins TRBV18 to TRBJ2-1; 7 bases are a match to TRBD2. The V segment lost 0 bases and the J segment 7 bases; nucleotides outside the gene matches: 6. CDR1 is KGHSH, CDR2 LQKENI, per germline. The CDR3 spans 15 residues. The DNA of the CDR3 is TGTGCCAGCTCACCACCGCCAGCGGGGCGGAATGAGCAGTTCTTC. Its translation: CASSPPPAGRNEQFF.

V usage is TRBV19 and J usage is TRBJ2-2; 14 nucleotides match TRBD2. The germline gives CDR1 LNHDA, CDR2 SQIVND (reference sequence). The CDR3 runs to 18 residues. With 5 bases clipped from V and 5 bases from J, the junction kept 10 bases outside the gene matches. The CDR3 DNA sequence: TGTGCCAGTAGTCCGACTAGCGGGGGGGCGGTTGGAACCGGGGAGCTGTTTTTT. This encodes CASSPTSGGAVGTGELFF.

The chain joins TRBV4-1 to TRBJ1-5, with 10 bases fitting TRBD1. The V segment lost 4 bases and the J segment 7 bases; nucleotides outside the gene matches: 10. The germline V gene has CDR1 MGHRA and CDR2 YSYEKL. The CDR3 totals 16 residues. CDR3 coding DNA: TGCGCCAGCAGCCTCGGGACAGGGGAATCTTGGCAGCCCCAGCATTTT. Its protein product is CASSLGTGESWQPQHF.

This CDR3 reads CASTLDYTYNSPLHF. The DNA of the CDR3 is TGTGCCAGTACCTTAGATTATACCTATAATTCACCCCTCCACTTT. This rearrangement joins TRBV19 to TRBJ1-6, with no clear D. The ends were cut back, 7 bases at V and 2 bases at J, with 12 bases in the middle. Per germline, CDR1 LNHDA and CDR2 SQIVND (reference sequence). The CDR3 runs 15 residues. Looking up the rest from reference TRBV19 and TRBJ1-6 gives the full variable domain: DGGITQSPKYLFRKEGQNVTLSCEQNLNHDAMYWYRQDPGQGLRLIYYSQIVNDFQKGDIAEGYSVSREKKESFPLTVTSAQKNPTAFYLCASTLDYTYNSPLHFGNGTRLTVT.

This chain links TRBV6-5 with TRBJ2-5; maybe TRBD2 (5 bases). Matching the DNA end better, TRBJ2-7 makes the J call doubtful. Germline CDR1 reads MNHEY; CDR2 reads SVGAGI. CDR3 size: 13 residues. CDR3 DNA sequence: TGTGCCAGCAGTCGGACTGACTCCTACGAGCAGTACTTC. Amino acids: CASSRTDSYEQYF.

About this clone: The junction departs from the called germline gene at one end, perhaps through a read error. The rearrangement uses TRBV7-9 and TRBJ2-1, with 8 bases matching TRBD2. The CDR3 sequence is 14 residues long. CDR1 SEHNR and CDR2 FQNEAQ come from the germline V gene (reference sequence). This CDR3 reads CSSSPPGGNNEQFF. For the CDR3, the DNA is TGTTCCAGCAGCCCCCCGGGGGGGAACAATGAGCAGTTCTTC.

This rearrangement joins TRBV7-3 to TRBJ2-1; 8 nucleotides align to TRBD2. The trim removed 5 bases at V and 1 base at J, leaving 7 bases unmatched. This CDR3 contains 16 residues. Germline values: CDR1 SGHTA, CDR2 FQGTGA. This chain's CDR3 is CASSLSGANSYNEQFF. The CDR3 DNA reads TGTGCCAGCAGCCTTAGCGGGGCTAATTCCTACAATGAGCAGTTCTTC.

The rearrangement uses TRBV25-1 and TRBJ1-2, with 11 bases identical to TRBD1. Trimming cost V 3 bases and J 1 base; bases outside gene matches: 4. CDR3 size: 16 residues. Germline values: CDR1 MGHDK, CDR2 SYGVNS. This chain's CDR3 is CASSDPGTGGNYGYTF. The CDR3 DNA sequence: TGTGCCAGCAGTGACCCCGGGACAGGGGGTAACTATGGCTACACCTTC.

V and J are TRBV6-5 and TRBJ2-5, with TRBD2 matching 12 bases. V dropped 11 bases and J dropped 5; count of bases not matched to a gene: 9. The V gene's germline CDR1 is MNHEY and CDR2 SVGAGI. The length of the CDR3 is 14 residues. The CDR3 region has the DNA TGTGCCGGAAGACTAGCGGGGGCCGAGGAGACCCAGTACTTC. As protein: CAGRLAGAEETQYF.

J is TRBJ1-5 and V is TRBV7-9; D is possibly TRBD1 (6 bases). The germline V and J ends were trimmed by 0 bases and 4 bases, with 10 bases remaining between them. The CDR3 runs 15 residues. From germline, CDR1 is SEHNR and CDR2 FQNEAQ (reference sequence). The CDR3 sequence: CASSLATGSNQPQHF. The CDR3 DNA reads as TGTGCCAGCAGCTTAGCGACAGGTAGTAATCAGCCCCAGCATTTT.

This chain joins TRBV19 and TRBJ1-5; a possible D gene is TRBD1 (6 bases). The CDR3 sequence is 13 residues long. CDR1 and CDR2 from the germline V gene are LNHDA and SQIVND (reference sequence). Trimming cost V 6 bases and J 6 bases, with 12 bases left between them. CDR3 in amino acids: CASRQGTFQPQHF. CDR3 coding DNA: TGTGCCAGTAGACAGGGAACATTTCAGCCCCAGCATTTT.

The chain links TRBV5-1 to TRBJ1-4; D ambiguous. Germline CDR1 is SGHRS and CDR2 is YFSETQ. This CDR3 is built from 13 residues. The V and J ends lost 5 bases and 8 bases respectively, with 13 bases between them. Here the CDR3 reads CASSSPREEKLFF. The CDR3 DNA reads as TGCGCCAGCAGTTCGCCTAGGGAGGAAAAACTGTTTTTT.

V usage is TRBV5-1 and J usage is TRBJ2-5, with 7 nucleotides matching TRBD1. TRBJ2-7 matches the DNA end more closely, so the J call is doubtful. This CDR3 is 16 amino acids long. The germline V gene encodes CDR1 SGHRS and CDR2 YFSETQ. CDR3 in amino acids: CASSLRAGGLSYEQYF. In nucleotides, the CDR3 is TGCGCCAGCAGCTTGAGAGCAGGGGGTTTATCCTACGAGCAGTACTTC.

This chain uses TRBV5-6 with TRBJ2-5; 7 bases map to TRBD2. The CDR3 consists of 15 residues. Per the germline V gene, CDR1 is SGHDT and CDR2 is YYEEEE. V shed 0 bases, J shed 1 base, and the junction held 3 bases outside the gene matches. The CDR3 loop is CASSLVAGVQETQYF. The DNA of the CDR3 is TGTGCCAGCAGCTTGGTTGCGGGAGTCCAAGAGACCCAGTACTTC. The full variable domain, rest sourced from reference TRBV5-6 and TRBJ2-5, is DAGVTQSPTHLIKTRGQQVTLRCSPKSGHDTVSWYQQALGQGPQFIFQYYEEEERQRGNFPDRFSGHQFPNYSSELNVNALLLGDSALYLCASSLVAGVQETQYFGPGTRLLVL.

The J gene is TRBJ2-2, the V gene TRBV7-3; D gene ambiguous. V was clipped by 0 bases and J by 2 bases, with 10 bases between them. The CDR3 runs to 16 residues. From germline, CDR1 is SGHTA and CDR2 FQGTGA. Here the CDR3 DNA reads TGTGCCAGCAGCTTAACGAGTCCAGGAAACACCGGGGAGCTGTTTTTT. It is translated as CASSLTSPGNTGELFF.

The chain links TRBV5-1 to TRBJ2-1; no clear D gene. Trimming left V 9 bases short and J 0 bases short, with 13 bases between. Germline-derived CDR1 and CDR2 are SGHRS and YFSETQ. The CDR3 length is 14 residues. The DNA of the CDR3 is TGCGCCACCTCCCCCCTTAGCTCCTACAATGAGCAGTTCTTC. Its protein product is CATSPLSSYNEQFF.

The chain uses TRBV18 and TRBJ1-1; 11 nucleotides line up with TRBD1. There are 15 residues in the CDR3. The ends lost 5 bases at V and 2 bases at J; junction bases unmatched: 4. In germline, CDR1 is KGHSH, CDR2 LQKENI. Here the CDR3 DNA reads TGTGCCAGCTCATACGGGACAGGGGGTAACACTGAAGCTTTCTTT. Protein: CASSYGTGGNTEAFF.

The rearrangement uses TRBV11-2 and TRBJ1-5; D perhaps matches TRBD1 (6 bases). The CDR3 sequence is 15 residues long. Trimming cost V 5 bases and J 0 bases, with 11 bases left between them. Germline loops: CDR1 SGHAT, CDR2 FQNNGV. The CDR3 protein is CASSPGTSSNQPQHF. The CDR3 region has the DNA TGTGCCAGCAGCCCTGGGACATCTAGCAATCAGCCCCAGCATTTT. Drawing the rest from reference TRBV11-2 and TRBJ1-5, the complete variable domain is EAGVAQSPRYKIIEKRQSVAFWCNPISGHATLYWYQQILGQGPKLLIQFQNNGVVDDSQLPKDRFSAERLKGVDSTLKIQPAKLEDSAVYLCASSPGTSSNQPQHFGDGTRLSIL.

This clone was detected a few times. The genes are TRBV5-4 and TRBJ1-1; D is undetermined. Trimming left V 4 bases short and J 3 bases short, with 10 bases between. The CDR3 is made up of 13 amino acids. Germline CDR1 is SGHNT and CDR2 is YYREEE (reference sequence). The CDR3 nucleotides read TGTGCCAGCAGCGGCAGTGGGCACACTGAAGCTTTCTTT. Translating gives CASSGSGHTEAFF.

The V call is TRBV29-1, the J call TRBJ1-1; 9 bases agree with TRBD1. Per germline, CDR1 SQVTM and CDR2 ANQGSEA. The V and J ends lost 7 bases and 5 bases, in that order; junction bases with no gene match: 8. This CDR3 has 13 amino acids. The CDR3 reads CSARDRVITEAFF. The DNA of the CDR3 is TGCAGCGCTAGGGACAGGGTGATTACTGAAGCTTTCTTT.

Worth noting for this clone: A junction boundary mismatches the germline segment, possibly from a read error. The J gene is TRBJ1-1, the V gene TRBV5-6; no firm D call. This CDR3 has 12 amino acids. Germline CDR1 SGHDT, CDR2 YYEEEE. The CDR3 coding sequence is TGTACCAGCAGCTTGGCCCCGACTGAAGCTTTCTTT. As protein: CTSSLAPTEAFF.

The CDR3 is CASSQGGQPQHF. The DNA of the CDR3 is TGTGCCAGCAGTCAGGGGGGTCAGCCCCAGCATTTT. V and J are TRBV27 and TRBJ1-5; 7 nucleotides line up with TRBD1. Germline V gene lookup returns CDR1 MNHEY and CDR2 SMNVEV (reference sequence). This CDR3 comprises 12 residues. V lost 5 bases, J lost 6 bases, and 1 base stayed unmatched.